The clone carrying this T cell receptor (beta chain) appeared many times. Its antigen is not known. Using RNA transcripts as the source, TCR beta CDR3 regions were amplified. During a first-round RT-PCR of the TCR CDR3, the HTBI primer set was used. One entry per CDR3 protein, called by TCRdb with MiXCR from the multiplex PCR reads. The table lists hundreds of thousands of distinct CDR3 sequences, approximately 15% of them singletons. This entry is derived from a study of T cells in Graves' hyperthyroidism and ophthalmopathy. Study-wide findings and caveats: Most thyroid clonotypes expanded above 0.001 were also detected in blood.

Patients aged 18 to 65 had newly diagnosed hyperthyroidism of under 2 months' duration. Germline CDR1 is DFQATT and CDR2 is SNEGSKA (reference sequence). This CDR3 has 15 residues. V trimming: 2 bases; J trimming: 4 bases; junction bases outside the gene matches: 7. The gene calls are TRBV20-1 and TRBJ1-2, with 10 bases aligning to TRBD1. Sequenced sample: blood. The sequence derives from a woman in her late teens or twenties with Graves' hyperthyroidism. DNA for the CDR3: TGCAGTGCTAGATCACCTGGGACAGGGGTCTATGGCTACACCTTC. Its protein product is CSARSPGTGVYGYTF.